This T cell receptor (beta chain) was profiled in a study of early T cells in non-severe SARS-CoV-2 infection. Individual cDNA molecules were tagged with unique molecular identifiers, the study reported. TCRdb analysed the 5' RACE reads with MiXCR anew, one entry per CDR3 protein. The table includes tens of thousands of distinct CDR3 sequences, more than 7% detected once. Study observations and caveats: Using VDJdb, the matching emphasized anti-spike CD8 responses while missing private and CD4 specificities.

This clonotype was counted a few times. The antigen is unknown. The CDR3 sequence is 14 residues long. V was pared by 5 bases and J by 3 bases, with 13 bases between. Germline CDR1 and CDR2: SEHNR and FQNEAQ (reference sequence). The sample taken for sequencing was whole blood. The chain is built from TRBV7-9 and TRBJ2-5, with D hard to call. The sequence was collected from an adult who was a healthcare worker with PCR-confirmed SARS-CoV-2 infection or an uninfected control (not recorded which). CDR3 coding DNA: TGTGCCAGCAGCCCGCCGAGATTTAAAGAGACCCAGTACTTC. It is translated as CASSPPRFKETQYF.